Here is one T cell receptor (beta chain) with its context. Its antigen is unidentified. The record originates from a study of cytomegalovirus exposure and HLA in healthy donors. The wider study: Earlier findings included 117 million unique TCR beta sequences obtained from roughly 200 million T cells. Points from the study as a whole: Analysis was carried out at a later point, and it linked a missense DCLRE1C variant to TCR beta V- and J-gene trimming.

CDR3 size: 16 residues. J lost 3 bases, V lost 7 bases, and 14 bases had no gene match. CDR1 is SGHAT and CDR2 is FQNNGV in the germline V gene. PCR was performed using 60 Vbeta and 13 Jbeta primers. Here immunoSEQ multiplex PCR was the method, and the copy in TCRdb shows in-frame clones only, minus some. This table holds approximately 82,000 clones, roughly 72% found once. Specimen: PBMCs. The rearrangement links TRBV11-2 to TRBJ2-7, with 8 bases aligning to TRBD2. This TCR was recovered from a woman aged 45 to 65 in good health and CMV-seropositive. CDR3 DNA sequence: TGTGCCAGCACCTCAGCAGGCGGGAGGTCCCTCTACGAGCAGTACTTC. Its translation is CASTSAGGRSLYEQYF.